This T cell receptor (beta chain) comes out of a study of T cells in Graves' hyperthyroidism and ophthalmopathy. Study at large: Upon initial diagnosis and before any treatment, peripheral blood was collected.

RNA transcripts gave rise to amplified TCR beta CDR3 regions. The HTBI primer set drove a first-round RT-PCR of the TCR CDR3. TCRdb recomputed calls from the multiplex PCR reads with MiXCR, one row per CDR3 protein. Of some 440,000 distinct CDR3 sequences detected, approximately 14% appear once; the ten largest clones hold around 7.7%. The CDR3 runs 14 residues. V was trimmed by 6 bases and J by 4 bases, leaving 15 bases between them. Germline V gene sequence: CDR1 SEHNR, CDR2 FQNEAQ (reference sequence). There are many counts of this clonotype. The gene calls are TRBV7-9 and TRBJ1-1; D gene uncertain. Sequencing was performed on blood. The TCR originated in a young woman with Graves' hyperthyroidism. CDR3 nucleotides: TGTGCCAGCAGTCCGGCTTGGACCTCCACTGAAGCTTTCTTT. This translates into CASSPAWTSTEAFF.